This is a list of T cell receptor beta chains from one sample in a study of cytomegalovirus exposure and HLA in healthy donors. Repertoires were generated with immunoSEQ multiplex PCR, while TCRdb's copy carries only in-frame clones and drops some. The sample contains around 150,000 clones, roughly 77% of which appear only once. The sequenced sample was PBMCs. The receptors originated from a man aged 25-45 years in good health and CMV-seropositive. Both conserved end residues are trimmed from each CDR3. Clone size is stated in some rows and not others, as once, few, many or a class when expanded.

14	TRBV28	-	ASSLPTGVGSYEQY
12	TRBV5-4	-	ASSLGGGFGELF
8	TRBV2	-	ASRSYEQY
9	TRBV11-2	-	AASGGAEMD
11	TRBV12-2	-	ASRPGQFYEQY
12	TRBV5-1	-	ASSLDRPRDEQY
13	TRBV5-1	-	ASSIGTGSSGEQY
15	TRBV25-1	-	ASSEESGGATGETQY
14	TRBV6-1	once	ASSEKRVGGANVLT
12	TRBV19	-	ASKSVIADNEQF
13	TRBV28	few	ASSLFWTGGGGYT
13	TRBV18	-	ASSWTGLNTGELF
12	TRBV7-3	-	ASSLGGIGGELF
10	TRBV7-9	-	ASGQGKETQY
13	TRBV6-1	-	ASSEGAGATYEQY
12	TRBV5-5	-	ASSLVDRDEKLF
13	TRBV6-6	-	ASSYLEGWNQPQH
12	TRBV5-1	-	ASSLAGGVETQY
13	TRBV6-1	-	ASIDGGSNTGELF
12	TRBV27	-	ASSPRTGFGTQY
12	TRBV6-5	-	ASSYGAGGVEQY
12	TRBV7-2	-	ASSLKFSGGSQY
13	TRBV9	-	ASSSRDRQGTEAF
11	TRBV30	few	AWSSGDPYGYT
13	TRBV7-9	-	ASSLGPRGTGELF
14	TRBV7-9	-	ASRTLEAPSYNEQF
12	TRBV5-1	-	ASSYRGPNEKLF
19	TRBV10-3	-	AISETGGQLAGPLNTGELF
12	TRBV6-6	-	ASSYSGGSPRQY
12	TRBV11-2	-	ASSLQAGVETQY
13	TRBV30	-	ACGSRTGSTGELF
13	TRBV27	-	ASSFGRGFQETQY
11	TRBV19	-	ASSIKGRETQY
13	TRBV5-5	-	ASSLAFTHGNTIY
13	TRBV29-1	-	SVEAPGEGDTEAF
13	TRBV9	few	ASSGGTGEQETQY
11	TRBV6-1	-	ASRTGTTYEQY
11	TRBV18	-	ASSPGTDYEQY
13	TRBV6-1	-	ASGTGPTNTGELF
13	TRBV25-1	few	ASSEPAGGLSPLH
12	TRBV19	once	ASSIRQGIETQY
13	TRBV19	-	ASSPPRQGFAEAF
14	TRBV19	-	ASSIAASGGRDTQY
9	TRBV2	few	ASSAPYEQY
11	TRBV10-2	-	ASSSDRYLEQY
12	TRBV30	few	AWSTGSYNSPLH
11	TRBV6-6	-	ASSPGGEYEQY
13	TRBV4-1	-	ASSREDREDGELF
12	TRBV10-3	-	AIRGGLGNQPQH
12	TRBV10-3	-	AISESRSGYEQY